A single sample is the source of the 18 T cell receptor beta chains below, sequenced in a study of prognosis after radiotherapy for stage I lung cancer. It was by two-round multiplex PCR that TCR beta CDR3 was amplified from genomic DNA. TRBV and TRBJ genes each had their own specific primers in first-round PCR. TCRdb redid the calling of the multiplex PCR reads with MiXCR, one entry per CDR3 protein. The table records about 20,000 distinct CDR3 sequences, around 46% of them present only once. This material consisted of PBMCs, taken before or after stereotactic body radiation therapy (not recorded which). Receptor source: a donor over 45 with non-small cell lung cancer.

The genes are TRBV30 and TRBJ1-2, with 7 bases matching TRBD1. After removal of 3 bases from V and 5 bases from J, the junction contained 9 bases not matched to a gene. The CDR3 extends over 14 amino acids. Germline assignment: CDR1 GTSNPN and CDR2 SVGIG (reference sequence). The CDR3 spells CAWRIQGSGYGYTF. The CDR3 DNA follows: TGTGCCTGGAGAATACAGGGGAGTGGTTATGGCTACACCTTC.

Within the sample, this clonotype is medium-sized. The chain couples TRBV11-2 to TRBJ2-1; 7 nucleotides align to TRBD2. Germline V gene lookup returns CDR1 SGHAT and CDR2 FQNNGV. Losses at the gene ends were 5 bases for V and 15 bases for J; bases not matched to a gene: 16. The CDR3 totals 14 residues. The CDR3 DNA reads as TGTGCCAGCAGCGCTAGTAGGGGTGCGGGGGAGAGGTTCTTC. Amino acids: CASSASRGAGERFF.

The J gene is TRBJ2-5, the V gene TRBV3-1; D is unclear. The CDR3 is 13 amino acids. CDR1 is LGHDT and CDR2 is YNNKEL in the germline V gene (reference sequence). V lost 4 bases and J 5 bases, leaving 11 bases between the germline ends. The CDR3 nucleotides read TGTGCCAGCAGCCGGGTTAATTGGGAGACCCAGTACTTC. This encodes CASSRVNWETQYF.

In this sample, this clonotype turned up many times. V and J are TRBV6-1 and TRBJ1-5, with 8 bases identical to TRBD1. The CDR3 loop spans 15 amino acids. CDR1 and CDR2 (germline): MNHNS, SASEGT. The V and J ends lost 4 bases and 4 bases, in that order; junction bases with no gene match: 6. The CDR3 DNA reads TGTGCCAGCAGTGCCGCAACAGGGGGTAATCAGCCCCAGCATTTT. As protein: CASSAATGGNQPQHF.

At least ten counts were recorded for this clonotype. The genes are TRBV9 and TRBJ2-1; 7 bases map to TRBD2. Per germline, CDR1 SGDLS and CDR2 YYNGEE. Trimming removed 6 bases from V and 0 bases from J; junction bases left unmatched: 6. The CDR3 runs 15 residues. The CDR3 is CASNVGGSSYNEQFF. For the CDR3, the DNA is TGTGCCAGCAACGTCGGGGGGAGCTCCTACAATGAGCAGTTCTTC.

This clonotype was recorded at least ten times. The chain employs TRBV6-1 and TRBJ2-1, with D perhaps TRBD2 (6 bases). The V gene lost 4 bases and the J gene lost 12 bases, with 13 bases spanning the gap. The CDR3 covers 12 residues. In germline, CDR1 is MNHNS, CDR2 SASEGT. The CDR3 sequence is CASSAGFGGQFF. The DNA of the CDR3 is TGTGCCAGCAGTGCAGGTTTCGGGGGGCAGTTCTTC.

The chain couples TRBV6-9 to TRBJ2-2, with D possibly being TRBD1 or TRBD2 (5 bases each). Deletions cut 2 bases from V and 17 bases from J, with 18 bases between. The CDR3 is 13 residues long. Germline-derived CDR1 and CDR2 are MNHGY and SVAAGI. CDR3 bases: TGTGCCAGCAGTTATAGGGGCACCGGGGATCTTTTTTTT. This sequence encodes CASSYRGTGDLFF.

The chain joins TRBV5-1 to TRBJ2-2; 7 bases are shared with TRBD1. In germline, CDR1 is SGHRS, CDR2 YFSETQ. The CDR3 spans 15 residues. Germline trimming cut 5 bases from V and 2 bases from J; bases unmatched to any gene: 6. CDR3 loop: CASRVGTANTGELFF. CDR3 in DNA: TGCGCCAGCAGGGTCGGGACAGCAAACACCGGGGAGCTGTTTTTT.

This clonotype was detected many times. This sequence joins TRBV20-1 and TRBJ1-1, with D hard to call. Per germline, CDR1 DFQATT and CDR2 SNEGSKA (reference sequence). The V and J ends lost 1 base and 0 bases respectively, with 9 bases between them. The CDR3 covers 14 residues. The CDR3 spells CSARGASMNTEAFF. The CDR3 region has the DNA TGCAGTGCTAGAGGGGCCTCGATGAACACTGAAGCTTTCTTT.

This clonotype showed up just once. At one boundary the junction diverges from the germline segment, which might be a read error. V usage is TRBV7-2 and J usage is TRBJ2-2, with D perhaps given as TRBD1 or TRBD2 (5 bases each). In germline, CDR1 is SGHTA, CDR2 FQGNSA. This CDR3 contains 16 residues. For the CDR3, the DNA is TGTGCCAGCAGCTTAGTGGCTGGACAAAAAACCGGGGAGCTGTCTTTT. As protein: CASSLVAGQKTGELSF.

Regarding this clonotype: This likely traces to a read error, being one base from a far larger clone. The V and J genes are TRBV6-5 and TRBJ1-6; D is unresolved. The CDR3 covers 13 residues. In germline, CDR1 is MNHEY, CDR2 SVGAGI. V dropped 2 bases and J dropped 5 bases, with 4 bases sitting between them. The CDR3 loop reads CASSYRDNSPLHF. As DNA, the CDR3 is TGTGCCAGCAGTTACAGGGATAATTCACCCCTCCACTTT.

Concerning this clonotype itself: A read error likely explains this, since a far larger clone differs by one base. V and J are TRBV7-9 and TRBJ2-2; 7 nucleotides line up with TRBD2. This CDR3 comprises 14 residues. Per germline, CDR1 SEHNR and CDR2 FQNEAQ (reference sequence). The CDR3: CASRRERRTGDLFF. The DNA of the CDR3 is TGTGCCAGCAGGCGGGAGAGAAGAACCGGGGATCTGTTTTTT.

This clonotype was picked up one time. CDR3 in amino acids: CAWSQGNGYTF. The CDR3 DNA reads as TGTGCCTGGAGTCAGGGTAATGGCTACACCTTC. The rearrangement uses TRBV30 and TRBJ1-2, with D possibly being TRBD1 (5 bases). V shed 2 bases and J shed 6 bases, with 7 bases lying between them. The germline gives CDR1 GTSNPN, CDR2 SVGIG (reference sequence). This CDR3 comprises 11 residues.

This clonotype occurred many times. V usage is TRBV5-8 and J usage is TRBJ1-4, with TRBD1 as a possible D gene (5 bases). This CDR3 contains 15 residues. Germline lookup yields CDR1 SGHTS and CDR2 YDEGEE. V was trimmed by 6 bases and J by 4 bases, leaving 16 bases between them. This CDR3 reads CASNLGARVNEKLFF. For the CDR3, the DNA is TGTGCCAGCAACCTCGGAGCCAGGGTTAATGAAAAACTGTTTTTT.

Many counts were recorded for this clonotype. The gene calls are TRBV2 and TRBJ2-1; weak D call: TRBD2 (6 bases). The germline V gene has CDR1 SNHLY and CDR2 FYNNEI. Trimming pared 9 bases from V and 6 bases from J, leaving 15 bases between. CDR3 length: 13 amino acids. The CDR3 loop is CARAGGAGNEQFF. CDR3 coding DNA: TGTGCCAGGGCAGGAGGGGCTGGCAATGAGCAGTTCTTC.

This clonotype is labeled as medium-sized (0.01 to 0.1%). The genes are TRBV6-1 and TRBJ2-7; D is ambiguous. The CDR3 runs 12 residues. Germline CDR1 reads MNHNS; CDR2 reads SASEGT. The V end lost 6 bases, the J end lost 4 bases, and 10 bases lay between the germline ends. The CDR3 reads CASSGGPYEQYF. The CDR3 DNA follows: TGTGCCAGCAGCGGTGGTCCTTACGAGCAGTACTTC.

The chain links TRBV6-1 to TRBJ1-5; D is undetermined. Germline assignment: CDR1 MNHNS and CDR2 SASEGT. This CDR3 region has 15 residues. Trimming cost V 1 base and J 6 bases, with 13 bases left between them. The CDR3 nucleotides read TGTGCCAGCAGTGAAGAATTGAAGGCGTTTCAGCCCCAGCATTTT. As protein: CASSEELKAFQPQHF.

This clonotype was observed a few times. This sequence joins TRBV10-3 and TRBJ2-2; D might be TRBD2 (5 bases). The CDR3 is made up of 13 amino acids. The V gene lost 3 bases and the J gene lost 6 bases, with 8 bases spanning the gap. Germline CDR1 reads ENHRY; CDR2 reads SYGVKD. The CDR3 bases are TGTGCCATCAGTGAAGAGGAGGCCGGGGAGCTGTTTTTT. Translating it yields CAISEEEAGELFF.